The sequence of this T cell receptor (beta chain) was determined in a study of blood T cell repertoires in COVID-19. V dropped 5 bases and J dropped 1 base, with 15 bases sitting between them. The CDR3 totals 15 residues. CDR1 is LNHDA and CDR2 is SQIVND in the germline V gene (reference sequence). Authors' methods: Scientists estimated how many nucleated cells there were by amplifying reference gene primers. Some clones are missing from TCRdb's copy, which holds only in-frame ones; the method was immunoSEQ multiplex PCR. V, J and clone size reflect that table, while D and trimming were determined from the DNA. The sample carries 310,000 or so clones, around 87% recorded once. Participants were aged about 18 to 100 years, lived in 24 US areas, and enrolled virtually.

This receptor was taken from a woman aged 18-35 years with acute COVID-19. Sequencing input: PBMCs or T cells enriched from blood (not recorded which). The rearrangement joins TRBV19 to TRBJ2-7, with D tentatively TRBD2 (5 bases). CDR3 region: CASSGFRRGSYEQYF. The DNA of the CDR3 is TGTGCCAGTAGTGGTTTTCGGAGAGGGTCCTACGAGCAGTACTTC.